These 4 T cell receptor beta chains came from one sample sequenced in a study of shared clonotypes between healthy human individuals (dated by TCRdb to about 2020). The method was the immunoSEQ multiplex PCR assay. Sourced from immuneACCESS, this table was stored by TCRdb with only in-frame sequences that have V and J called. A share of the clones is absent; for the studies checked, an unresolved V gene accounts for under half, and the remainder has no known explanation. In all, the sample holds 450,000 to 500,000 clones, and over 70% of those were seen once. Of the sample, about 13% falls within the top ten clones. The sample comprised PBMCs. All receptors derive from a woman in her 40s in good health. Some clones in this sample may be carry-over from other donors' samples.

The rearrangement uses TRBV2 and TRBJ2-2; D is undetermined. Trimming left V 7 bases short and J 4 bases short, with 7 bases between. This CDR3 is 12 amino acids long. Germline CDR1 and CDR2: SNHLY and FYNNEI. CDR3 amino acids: CASIEFTGELFF. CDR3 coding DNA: TGTGCCAGCATCGAATTCACCGGGGAGCTGTTTTTT.

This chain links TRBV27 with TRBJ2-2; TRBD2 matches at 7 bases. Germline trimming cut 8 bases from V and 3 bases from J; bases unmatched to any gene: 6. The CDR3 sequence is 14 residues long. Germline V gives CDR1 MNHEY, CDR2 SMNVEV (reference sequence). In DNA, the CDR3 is TGTGCCAGCCAGCGGGCGGGAGACACCGGGGAGCTGTTTTTT. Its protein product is CASQRAGDTGELFF.

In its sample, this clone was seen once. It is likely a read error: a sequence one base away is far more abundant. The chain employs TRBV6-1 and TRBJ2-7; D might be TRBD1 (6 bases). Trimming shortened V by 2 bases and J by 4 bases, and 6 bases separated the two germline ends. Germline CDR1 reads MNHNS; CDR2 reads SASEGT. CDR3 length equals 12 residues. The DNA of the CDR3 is TGTGCCAGCAGTGAACAGGGGTACGAGCAGTACTTC. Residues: CASSEQGYEQYF.

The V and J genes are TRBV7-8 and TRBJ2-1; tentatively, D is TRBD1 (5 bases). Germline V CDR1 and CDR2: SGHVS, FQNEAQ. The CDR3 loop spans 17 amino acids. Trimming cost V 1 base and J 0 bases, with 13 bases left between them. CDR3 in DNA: TGTGCCAGCAGCTTAGAGCCCAGGGTAGGCTCCTACAATGAGCAGTTCTTC. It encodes CASSLEPRVGSYNEQFF. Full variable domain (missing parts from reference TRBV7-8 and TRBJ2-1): GAGVSQSPRYKVAKRGQDVALRCDPISGHVSLFWYQQALGQGPEFLTYFQNEAQLDKSGLPSDRFFAERPEGSVSTLKIQRTQQEDSAVYLCASSLEPRVGSYNEQFFGPGTRLTVL.